This T cell receptor beta chain was obtained from a study of cytomegalovirus exposure and HLA in healthy donors. Study-level points and caveats: A previous analysis found most TCR beta V segments productive roughly 90% or roughly 30% of the time.

V trimming: 0 bases; J trimming: 6 bases; junction bases outside the gene matches: 7. The germline V gene encodes CDR1 SGHRS and CDR2 YFSETQ. CDR3 length: 15 amino acids. In the case of this clone: Its specificity is not known.

The PCR had 60 Vbeta and 13 Jbeta primers. Per the study methods: An analysis performed later counted around 86 million unique TCR beta chains (approximately 10 million of them shared). Sequencing was performed with immunoSEQ multiplex PCR; in TCRdb, only in-frame clones are kept and a portion is missing. That table is the source of V, J and clone size, and D and trimming were worked out from the DNA. The data contain some 150,000 clones, 60% to 85% of them singletons. V usage is TRBV5-1 and J usage is TRBJ2-3; 7 nucleotides line up with TRBD2. Material for sequencing was PBMCs. This sequence originates from a man aged 25-40 years in good health and CMV-seropositive. CDR3 sequence reads: CASSLGLVGGDTQYF. Written as DNA, the CDR3 is TGCGCCAGCAGCTTGGGACTGGTGGGGGGGGATACGCAGTATTTT.